The rows below give T cell receptor beta chains drawn from one sample of a study of T cells after yellow fever vaccination. TCRdb ran MiXCR on the 5' RACE reads and lists one entry per CDR3 protein. The sample includes approximately 350,000 distinct CDR3 sequences, under 14% of them seen just once. The source was PBMCs, collected on the day of the first yellow fever vaccination. The receptor source for this set is a man between 18 and 29 years old who received the YFV17D yellow fever vaccine. Each CDR3 is given with its conserved first and last residue. D genes are given only for firm matches. Size is omitted from some rows. Given values are once, few, many or a class for expanded clones.

d_call	clone_size	v_call	cdr3_length	j_call	cdr3_nt	cdr3_aa
NA	few	TRBV5-1	15	TRBJ2-3	TGCGCCAGCAGCTTGATGGGGCCGTTTGAAGATACGCAGTATTTT	CASSLMGPFEDTQYF
NA	few	TRBV7-2	16	TRBJ2-5	TGTGCCAGCAGCTTTGGTGGGGCGCGAGGGCAAGAGACCCAGTACTTC	CASSFGGARGQETQYF
NA	few	TRBV6-2/TRBV6-3	13	TRBJ2-3	TGTGCCAGCACCGCACTGGCGAGGGGGACGCAGTATTTT	CASTALARGTQYF
NA	many	TRBV12-3/TRBV12-4	14	TRBJ1-1	TGTGCCAGCAGCACCGCGGGGTTTGGCACTGAAGCTTTCTTT	CASSTAGFGTEAFF
NA	many	TRBV20-1	10	TRBJ2-1	TGCAGTGCTAGAGACAATGAGCAGTTCTTC	CSARDNEQFF
NA	few	TRBV6-6	13	TRBJ2-3	TGTGCCAGCTCGTGGGGGCGGGAAGATACGCAGTATTTT	CASSWGREDTQYF
NA	few	TRBV5-6	14	TRBJ2-1	TGTGCCAGCAGCTTGTCCAGTTTTGGACCTGAGCAGTTCTTC	CASSLSSFGPEQFF
NA	once	TRBV4-2	18	TRBJ2-3	TGTGCCAGCAGCCAAGAAGTCAGCCCTACCACATTCTTGAATACGCAGTATTTT	CASSQEVSPTTFLNTQYF
NA	NA	TRBV3-1	14	TRBJ1-1	TGTGCCAGCAGCCTCTTATCGGGCGGCACTGAAGCTTTCTTT	CASSLLSGGTEAFF
NA	NA	TRBV12-3/TRBV12-4	12	TRBJ2-7	TGTGCCAGCAGTTTAGCGCGGTGGGAGCAGTACTTC	CASSLARWEQYF
TRBD1	NA	TRBV7-8	17	TRBJ1-4	TGTGCCAGCAGCTTATTTGGGACAGCCGCAACTAATGAAAAACTGTTTTTT	CASSLFGTAATNEKLFF
NA	many	TRBV7-2	15	TRBJ2-2	TGTGCCAGCAGTAGGATCCAGGGAAACACCGGGGAGCTGTTTTTT	CASSRIQGNTGELFF
TRBD2	few	TRBV9	15	TRBJ2-3	TGTGCCAGCACTGCTGCGGGGGGTTTCACAGATACGCAGTATTTT	CASTAAGGFTDTQYF
NA	NA	TRBV25-1	12	TRBJ1-2	TGTGCCAGCAGTGATTATTTTGCTGGCTACACCTTC	CASSDYFAGYTF
NA	many	TRBV20-1	13	TRBJ1-4	TGCAGTGCTAGAGACGCAACTAATGAAAAACTGTTTTTT	CSARDATNEKLFF
TRBD1	few	TRBV2	15	TRBJ1-2	TGTGCCAGCAGTGACGACAGGGGGCGCGTCTATGGCTACACCTTC	CASSDDRGRVYGYTF
NA	few	TRBV7-9	16	TRBJ1-5	TGTGCCAGCAGCTTAGACACGGGGGCTACCGGGCAGCCCCAGCATTTT	CASSLDTGATGQPQHF
NA	once	TRBV5-4	15	TRBJ1-4	TGTGCCAGCAGTCCCCGGAGGGGGGGACAAGAAAAACTGTTTTTT	CASSPRRGGQEKLFF
NA	NA	TRBV4-1	17	TRBJ1-1	TGCGCCAGCAGCCCTTTCCCTCCCGACAGGATGAACACTGAAGCTTTCTTT	CASSPFPPDRMNTEAFF
NA	many	TRBV12-3/TRBV12-4	13	TRBJ2-3	TGTGCCAGCAGCCTAGGGACCACAGATACGCAGTATTTT	CASSLGTTDTQYF